Below, 6 T cell receptor beta chains from the same sample are listed, as sequenced in a study of CD8+CD57+ T cells in acquired aplastic anemia. According to the study, genomic DNA was the template for TCR beta VDJ and CDR3 profiling. TCRdb re-analysed the reads in MiXCR, keeping a single row per CDR3 protein. The table includes fewer than 100,000 distinct CDR3 sequences, about 45% detected once. The sequencing sample was made of sorted CD4+, CD8+, or CD8+CD57+ T cells (not recorded which) from PBMCs. Every receptor here comes from a human donor in good health, serving as a control.

The chain employs TRBV20-1 and TRBJ2-2, with D possibly being TRBD2 (6 bases). There are 14 residues in the CDR3. CDR1 and CDR2 (germline): DFQATT, SNEGSKA (reference sequence). Trimming pared 0 bases from V and 6 bases from J, leaving 11 bases between. The CDR3 spells CSAREGREAGELFF. The CDR3 DNA follows: TGCAGTGCTAGAGAAGGCAGGGAGGCCGGGGAGCTGTTTTTT.

This clonotype was seen repeatedly, ten times or more. The genes are TRBV2 and TRBJ1-1, with no clear D. CDR3 size: 16 residues. V was pared by 2 bases and J by 2 bases, with 15 bases between. Germline lookup yields CDR1 SNHLY and CDR2 FYNNEI. In DNA form, the CDR3 reads TGTGCCAGCAGTGAACGGCTCCAGGAGATTAACACTGAAGCTTTCTTT. Its protein is CASSERLQEINTEAFF.

The genes are TRBV7-3 and TRBJ2-1; 10 nucleotides align to TRBD1. The V gene end was trimmed by 5 bases and the J gene end by 9 bases; junction bases not matched to a gene: 4. In germline, CDR1 is SGHTA, CDR2 FQGTGA. The CDR3 is made up of 13 amino acids. This CDR3 is CASSNDRGLEQFF. CDR3 DNA: TGTGCCAGCAGCAATGACAGGGGGCTTGAGCAGTTCTTC.

This chain links TRBV29-1 with TRBJ1-1; a possible D gene is TRBD1 (6 bases). The CDR3 sequence is 13 residues long. The V and J ends lost 1 base and 4 bases respectively, with 10 bases between them. The germline gives CDR1 SQVTM, CDR2 ANQGSEA. Here the CDR3 DNA reads TGCAGCGTTGAAGGGGGGGGGGCCACTGAAGCTTTCTTT. It encodes CSVEGGGATEAFF.

This clonotype was found a few times. The rearrangement uses TRBV19 and TRBJ1-6; the D gene is possibly TRBD1 (5 bases). Trimming took 3 bases from V and 7 from J, leaving 13 bases between them. Germline assignment: CDR1 LNHDA and CDR2 SQIVND (reference sequence). The CDR3 runs 15 residues. CDR3 sequence (DNA): TGTGCCAGTAGTATCCGTGAGACAGAGAATTCACCCCTCCACTTT. Translated, it gives CASSIRETENSPLHF.

This clonotype was recorded a few times. This CDR3 reads CAWSGGAGWDEQFF. CDR3 sequence (DNA): TGTGCCTGGAGTGGGGGGGCAGGATGGGATGAGCAGTTCTTC. The chain carries TRBV30 and TRBJ2-1, with D tentatively TRBD1 or TRBD2 (6 bases each). In germline, CDR1 is GTSNPN, CDR2 SVGIG (reference sequence). V lost 1 base and J lost 8, with 15 bases in between. This CDR3 comprises 14 residues. The variable domain in full, with the rest retrieved from reference TRBV30 and TRBJ2-1, is SQTIHQWPATLVQPVGSPLSLECTVEGTSNPNLYWYRQAAGRGLQLLFYSVGIGQISSEVPQNLSASRPQDRQFILSSKKLLLSDSGFYLCAWSGGAGWDEQFFGPGTRLTVL.